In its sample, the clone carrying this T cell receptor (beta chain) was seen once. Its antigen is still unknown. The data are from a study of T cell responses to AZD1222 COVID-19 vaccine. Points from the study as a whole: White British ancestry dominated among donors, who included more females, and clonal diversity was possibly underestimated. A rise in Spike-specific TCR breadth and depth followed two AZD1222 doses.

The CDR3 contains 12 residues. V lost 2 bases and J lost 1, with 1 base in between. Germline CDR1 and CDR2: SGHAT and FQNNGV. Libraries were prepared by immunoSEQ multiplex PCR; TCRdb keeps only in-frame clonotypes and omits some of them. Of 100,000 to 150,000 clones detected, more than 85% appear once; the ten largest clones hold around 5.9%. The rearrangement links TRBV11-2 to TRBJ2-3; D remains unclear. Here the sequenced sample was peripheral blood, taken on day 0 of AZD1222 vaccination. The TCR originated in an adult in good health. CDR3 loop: CASSLRTDTQYF. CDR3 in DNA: TGTGCCAGCAGCTTACGCACAGATACGCAGTATTTT.